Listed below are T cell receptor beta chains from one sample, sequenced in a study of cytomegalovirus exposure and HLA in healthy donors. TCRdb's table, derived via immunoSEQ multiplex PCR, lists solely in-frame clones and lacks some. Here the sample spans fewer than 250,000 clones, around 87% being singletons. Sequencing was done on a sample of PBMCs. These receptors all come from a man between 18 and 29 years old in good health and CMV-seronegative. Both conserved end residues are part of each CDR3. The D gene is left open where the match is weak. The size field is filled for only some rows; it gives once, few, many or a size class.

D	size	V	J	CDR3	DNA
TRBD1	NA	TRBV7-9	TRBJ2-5	CASSLVGQEETQYF	TGTGCCAGCAGCTTAGTGGGACAGGAAGAGACCCAGTACTTC
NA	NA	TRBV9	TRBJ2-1	CASSVGGGALYNEQFF	TGTGCCAGCAGCGTAGGAGGCGGAGCGCTCTACAATGAGCAGTTCTTC
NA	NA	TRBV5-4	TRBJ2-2	CASSLTGSGTGELFF	TGTGCCAGCAGCCTCACAGGGTCGGGTACCGGGGAGCTGTTTTTT
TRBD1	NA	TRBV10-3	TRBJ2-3	CATRSDGQGITITQYF	TGTGCCACCCGGTCAGATGGACAGGGCATCACCATTACGCAGTATTTT
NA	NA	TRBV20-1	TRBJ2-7	CSARGQYEQYF	TGCAGTGCTAGAGGGCAGTACGAGCAGTACTTC
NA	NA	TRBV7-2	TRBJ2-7	CASRLGAGNDEQYF	TGTGCCAGCAGATTGGGGGCAGGGAACGACGAGCAGTACTTC
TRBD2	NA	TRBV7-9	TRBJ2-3	CASILSLAGGPPDTQYF	TGTGCCAGCATCCTCAGCCTGGCGGGAGGCCCGCCAGATACGCAGTATTTT
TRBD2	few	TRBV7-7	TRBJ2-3	CASSLGAGVTDTQYF	TGTGCCAGCAGCTTAGGGGCGGGAGTGACAGATACGCAGTATTTT
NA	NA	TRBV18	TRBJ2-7	CASSPPTRMGEQYF	TGTGCCAGCTCACCACCAACTAGGATGGGGGAGCAGTACTTC
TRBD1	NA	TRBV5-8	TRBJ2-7	CASSFADRDDNF	TGTGCCAGCAGCTTTGCCGACAGGGACGATAACTTC
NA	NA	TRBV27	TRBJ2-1	CASSSSNEQFF	TGTGCCAGCAGTTCGTCGAATGAGCAGTTCTTC
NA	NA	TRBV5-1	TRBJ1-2	CASSLQANYGYTF	TGCGCCAGCAGCTTGCAGGCTAACTATGGCTACACCTTC
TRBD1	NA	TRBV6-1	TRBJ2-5	CASLGTVKETQYF	TGTGCCAGCCTCGGGACAGTTAAAGAGACCCAGTACTTC
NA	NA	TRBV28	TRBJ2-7	CASSSVRGGPPEQYF	TGTGCCAGCAGTTCGGTCCGCGGAGGACCCCCCGAGCAGTACTTC
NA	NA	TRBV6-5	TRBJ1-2	CASSYSHRANYGYTF	TGTGCCAGCAGTTACTCACACAGGGCTAACTATGGCTACACCTTC
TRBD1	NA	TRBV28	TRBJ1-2	CASSAPPTGVGGYTF	TGTGCCAGCAGTGCCCCCCCCACAGGGGTCGGTGGCTACACCTTC
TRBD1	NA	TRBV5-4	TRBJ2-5	CASSIDRGPIETQYF	TGTGCCAGCAGCATAGACAGGGGCCCCATTGAGACCCAGTACTTC
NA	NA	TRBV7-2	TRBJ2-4	CASSLFPDSAKNIQYF	TGTGCCAGCAGCTTATTCCCAGACTCAGCCAAAAACATTCAGTACTTC
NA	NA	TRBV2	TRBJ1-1	CASSTQGNTEAFF	TGTGCCAGCAGCACACAGGGCAACACTGAAGCTTTCTTT
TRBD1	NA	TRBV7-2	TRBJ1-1	CASSLETGRAFF	TGTGCCAGCAGCTTAGAGACAGGGAGGGCTTTCTTT
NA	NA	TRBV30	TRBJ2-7	CAWRVREWYF	TGTGCCTGGAGGGTCCGGGAGTGGTACTTC
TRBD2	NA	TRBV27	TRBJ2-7	CASSLASGAPYEQYF	TGTGCCAGCAGTTTGGCTAGCGGGGCCCCCTACGAGCAGTACTTC
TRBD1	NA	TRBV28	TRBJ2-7	CASSRQGASYEQYF	TGTGCCAGCAGTCGGCAGGGGGCCTCCTACGAGCAGTACTTC
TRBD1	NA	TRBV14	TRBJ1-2	CASSRTGVHGYTF	TGTGCCAGCAGCCGAACAGGGGTTCATGGCTACACCTTC
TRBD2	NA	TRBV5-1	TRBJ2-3	CASSLNSGGTDTQYF	TGCGCCAGCAGCTTGAATAGCGGGGGAACAGATACGCAGTATTTT
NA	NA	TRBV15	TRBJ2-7	CATSRDGGYPSYEQYF	TGTGCCACCAGCAGAGATGGCGGGTACCCCTCCTACGAGCAGTACTTC